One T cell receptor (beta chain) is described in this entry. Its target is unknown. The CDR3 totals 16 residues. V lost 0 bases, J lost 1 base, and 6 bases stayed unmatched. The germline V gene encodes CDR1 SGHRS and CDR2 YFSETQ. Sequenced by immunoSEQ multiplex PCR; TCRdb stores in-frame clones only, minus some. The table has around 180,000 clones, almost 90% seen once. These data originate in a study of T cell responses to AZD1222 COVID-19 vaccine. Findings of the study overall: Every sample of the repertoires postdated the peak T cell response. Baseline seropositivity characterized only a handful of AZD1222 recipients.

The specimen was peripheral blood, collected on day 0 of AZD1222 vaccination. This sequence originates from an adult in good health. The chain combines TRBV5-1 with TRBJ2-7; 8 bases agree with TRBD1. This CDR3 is CASSLAPQGASYEQYF. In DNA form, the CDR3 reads TGCGCCAGCAGCTTGGCTCCCCAGGGGGCTTCCTACGAGCAGTACTTC.